The clone carrying this TCR beta chain has only one observation. Its antigen is as yet unknown. This entry belongs to a study of graft-versus-host responses after intestinal transplantation. Per germline, CDR1 KGHSH and CDR2 LQKENI. This CDR3 comprises 16 residues. The germline V and J ends were trimmed by 1 base and 0 bases, with 10 bases remaining between them. Only in-frame clones appear in the TCRdb table, and some are missing; sequencing was by immunoSEQ multiplex PCR. The sample has some 130,000 clones, approximately 95% seen once. The TCR was taken from a human donor who received an intestinal transplant. V and J are TRBV18 and TRBJ1-3, with TRBD1 as a possible D gene (5 bases). The sequenced sample was unstimulated CD4+ T cells sorted from spleen or lymph node cells, obtained before intestinal transplant. CDR3 in DNA: TGTGCCAGCTCACCACAGGGGCTAGTCTCTGGAAACACCATATATTTT. Protein: CASSPQGLVSGNTIYF.